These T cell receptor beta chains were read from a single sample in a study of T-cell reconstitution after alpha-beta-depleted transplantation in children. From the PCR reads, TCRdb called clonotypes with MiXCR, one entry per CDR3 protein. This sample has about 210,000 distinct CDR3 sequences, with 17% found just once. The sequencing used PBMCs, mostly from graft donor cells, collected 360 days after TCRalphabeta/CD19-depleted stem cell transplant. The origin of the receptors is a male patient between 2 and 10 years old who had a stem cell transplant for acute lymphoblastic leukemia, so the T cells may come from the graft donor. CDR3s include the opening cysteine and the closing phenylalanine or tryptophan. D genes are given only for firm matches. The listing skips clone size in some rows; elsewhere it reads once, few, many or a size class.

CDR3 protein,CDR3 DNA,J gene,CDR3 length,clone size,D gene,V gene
CASSGQDSYNEQFF,TGTGCCAGCAGCGGACAGGACTCCTACAATGAGCAGTTCTTC,TRBJ2-1,14,NA,TRBD1,TRBV5-6
CASSKRTGSWVTEAFF,TGTGCCAGCAGCAAGAGAACAGGGAGTTGGGTGACTGAAGCTTTCTTT,TRBJ1-1,16,few,NA,TRBV12-3/TRBV12-4
CSVEVQGASGEQYF,TGCAGCGTTGAGGTCCAGGGGGCTTCGGGCGAGCAGTACTTC,TRBJ2-7,14,NA,TRBD1,TRBV29-1
CSARVGGSNTGELFF,TGCAGTGCTAGAGTCGGGGGCTCGAACACCGGGGAGCTGTTTTTT,TRBJ2-2,15,NA,NA,TRBV20-1
CASSLPSFPDRGSSPLHF,TGTGCCAGCAGCCTACCCTCCTTCCCGGACAGGGGGTCTTCACCCCTCCACTTT,TRBJ1-6,18,NA,TRBD1,TRBV11-2
CASSIRGQGSSSSYNEQFF,TGTGCCAGTAGTATAAGGGGACAGGGGTCCTCAAGCTCCTACAATGAGCAGTTCTTC,TRBJ2-1,19,NA,TRBD1,TRBV19
CAIGVGEQFF,TGTGCCATAGGAGTTGGTGAGCAGTTCTTC,TRBJ2-1,10,few,NA,TRBV6-5
CATSDPGTPQETQYF,TGTGCCACCAGTGATCCCGGGACTCCCCAAGAGACCCAGTACTTC,TRBJ2-5,15,once,NA,TRBV24-1
CASSTQRGLDTQYF,TGTGCCAGTAGTACGCAGAGGGGGCTAGATACGCAGTATTTT,TRBJ2-3,14,once,TRBD1,TRBV19
CASKAPGLYEQYF,TGTGCCAGCAAAGCGCCGGGTCTCTACGAGCAGTACTTC,TRBJ2-7,13,NA,NA,TRBV12-3/TRBV12-4
CASSLVTGVYQETQYF,TGTGCCAGCAGCTTGGTGACAGGGGTGTACCAAGAGACCCAGTACTTC,TRBJ2-5,16,NA,TRBD1,TRBV5-5
CASSLGGQQSPLHF,TGTGCCAGCAGCTTAGGGGGACAGCAATCACCCCTCCACTTT,TRBJ1-6,14,NA,TRBD1,TRBV7-8
CSVEDQGGKETQYF,TGCAGCGTTGAAGATCAGGGGGGGAAAGAGACCCAGTACTTC,TRBJ2-5,14,NA,NA,TRBV29-1
CSANGRRDSTDTQYF,TGCAGTGCGAATGGGCGGCGGGATAGCACAGATACGCAGTATTTT,TRBJ2-3,15,few,NA,TRBV20-1
CASSDKWDRASQETQYF,TGTGCCAGCAGTGATAAATGGGACAGGGCGTCCCAAGAGACCCAGTACTTC,TRBJ2-5,17,NA,TRBD1,TRBV6-2/TRBV6-3
CASSLSPPLHF,TGTGCCAGCAGCTTGAGTCCACCCCTCCACTTT,TRBJ1-6,11,few,NA,TRBV5-8
CAFCTGQGARETQYF,TGTGCCTTCTGCACGGGACAGGGGGCTCGGGAGACCCAGTACTTC,TRBJ2-5,15,NA,TRBD1,TRBV3-1
CASRPSKGGNHEQYF,TGTGCCAGCAGACCATCTAAGGGGGGTAACCACGAGCAGTACTTC,TRBJ2-7,15,many,NA,TRBV28
CASSQGPSQPQHF,TGCGCCAGCAGCCAAGGGCCCTCTCAGCCCCAGCATTTT,TRBJ1-5,13,NA,NA,TRBV4-3
CASSHGAAHSYEQYF,TGTGCCAGCAGCCACGGGGCTGCCCACTCCTACGAGCAGTACTTC,TRBJ2-7,15,few,NA,TRBV7-2
CASSLAGATYNEQFF,TGCGCCAGCAGCTTGGCAGGGGCGACCTACAATGAGCAGTTCTTC,TRBJ2-1,15,NA,NA,TRBV5-1
CASVGDGSLQGFF,NA,TRBJ1-4,13,NA,NA,TRBV10-3
CASSLVPDRLLNEQFF,TGTGCCAGCAGCTTAGTTCCGGACAGGTTATTAAATGAGCAGTTCTTC,TRBJ2-1,16,NA,TRBD1,TRBV7-9
CASSPGQGEVYEQYF,TGTGCCAGCAGCCCTGGACAGGGGGAGGTCTACGAGCAGTACTTC,TRBJ2-7,15,few,TRBD1,TRBV7-9
CASSQEVQGFYEQYF,TGCGCCAGCAGCCAAGAAGTACAGGGTTTCTACGAGCAGTACTTC,TRBJ2-7,15,many,NA,TRBV4-3
CSAGRGDGNQPQHF,TGCAGTGCTGGGAGGGGAGATGGCAATCAGCCCCAGCATTTT,TRBJ1-5,14,NA,NA,TRBV20-1
CASNSLSGQGRTEAFF,TGTGCCAGCAATTCCCTCTCGGGGCAGGGGAGGACTGAAGCTTTCTTT,TRBJ1-1,16,NA,NA,TRBV19
CTCSSGTSGGAGWETQYF,TGTACCTGCAGTTCCGGGACTAGCGGGGGGGCAGGATGGGAGACCCAGTACTTC,TRBJ2-5,18,NA,TRBD2,TRBV12-3/TRBV12-4
CASSPPGEITGELFF,TGCGCCAGCAGCCCTCCAGGGGAGATCACCGGGGAGCTGTTTTTT,TRBJ2-2,15,NA,NA,TRBV10-2
CASSTSGASNQPQHF,TGTGCCAGCAGTACCTCAGGGGCTAGCAATCAGCCCCAGCATTTT,TRBJ1-5,15,NA,NA,TRBV12-3/TRBV12-4
CSARDSTEFSNQPQHF,TGCAGTGCTAGAGATTCGACGGAGTTTAGCAATCAGCCCCAGCATTTT,TRBJ1-5,16,few,NA,TRBV20-1
CSVESSGLLGNTGELFF,TGCAGCGTTGAGTCTAGCGGACTGCTGGGGAACACCGGGGAGCTGTTTTTT,TRBJ2-2,17,few,TRBD2,TRBV29-1
CASSLTRGETQYF,TGTGCCAGCAGTTTAACCCGGGGAGAGACCCAGTACTTC,TRBJ2-5,13,many,NA,TRBV12-3/TRBV12-4
CSAPDRSSGNTIYF,TGCAGTGCTCCCGACAGGAGCTCTGGAAACACCATATATTTT,TRBJ1-3,14,NA,NA,TRBV20-1
CASSSSGGAGNEQFF,TGTGCCAGCAGCTCCAGCGGGGGGGCCGGGAATGAGCAGTTCTTC,TRBJ2-1,15,few,TRBD2,TRBV7-3
CASGDRANTGELFF,TGTGCCAGCGGGGACAGGGCGAACACCGGGGAGCTGTTTTTT,TRBJ2-2,14,NA,TRBD1,TRBV6-1